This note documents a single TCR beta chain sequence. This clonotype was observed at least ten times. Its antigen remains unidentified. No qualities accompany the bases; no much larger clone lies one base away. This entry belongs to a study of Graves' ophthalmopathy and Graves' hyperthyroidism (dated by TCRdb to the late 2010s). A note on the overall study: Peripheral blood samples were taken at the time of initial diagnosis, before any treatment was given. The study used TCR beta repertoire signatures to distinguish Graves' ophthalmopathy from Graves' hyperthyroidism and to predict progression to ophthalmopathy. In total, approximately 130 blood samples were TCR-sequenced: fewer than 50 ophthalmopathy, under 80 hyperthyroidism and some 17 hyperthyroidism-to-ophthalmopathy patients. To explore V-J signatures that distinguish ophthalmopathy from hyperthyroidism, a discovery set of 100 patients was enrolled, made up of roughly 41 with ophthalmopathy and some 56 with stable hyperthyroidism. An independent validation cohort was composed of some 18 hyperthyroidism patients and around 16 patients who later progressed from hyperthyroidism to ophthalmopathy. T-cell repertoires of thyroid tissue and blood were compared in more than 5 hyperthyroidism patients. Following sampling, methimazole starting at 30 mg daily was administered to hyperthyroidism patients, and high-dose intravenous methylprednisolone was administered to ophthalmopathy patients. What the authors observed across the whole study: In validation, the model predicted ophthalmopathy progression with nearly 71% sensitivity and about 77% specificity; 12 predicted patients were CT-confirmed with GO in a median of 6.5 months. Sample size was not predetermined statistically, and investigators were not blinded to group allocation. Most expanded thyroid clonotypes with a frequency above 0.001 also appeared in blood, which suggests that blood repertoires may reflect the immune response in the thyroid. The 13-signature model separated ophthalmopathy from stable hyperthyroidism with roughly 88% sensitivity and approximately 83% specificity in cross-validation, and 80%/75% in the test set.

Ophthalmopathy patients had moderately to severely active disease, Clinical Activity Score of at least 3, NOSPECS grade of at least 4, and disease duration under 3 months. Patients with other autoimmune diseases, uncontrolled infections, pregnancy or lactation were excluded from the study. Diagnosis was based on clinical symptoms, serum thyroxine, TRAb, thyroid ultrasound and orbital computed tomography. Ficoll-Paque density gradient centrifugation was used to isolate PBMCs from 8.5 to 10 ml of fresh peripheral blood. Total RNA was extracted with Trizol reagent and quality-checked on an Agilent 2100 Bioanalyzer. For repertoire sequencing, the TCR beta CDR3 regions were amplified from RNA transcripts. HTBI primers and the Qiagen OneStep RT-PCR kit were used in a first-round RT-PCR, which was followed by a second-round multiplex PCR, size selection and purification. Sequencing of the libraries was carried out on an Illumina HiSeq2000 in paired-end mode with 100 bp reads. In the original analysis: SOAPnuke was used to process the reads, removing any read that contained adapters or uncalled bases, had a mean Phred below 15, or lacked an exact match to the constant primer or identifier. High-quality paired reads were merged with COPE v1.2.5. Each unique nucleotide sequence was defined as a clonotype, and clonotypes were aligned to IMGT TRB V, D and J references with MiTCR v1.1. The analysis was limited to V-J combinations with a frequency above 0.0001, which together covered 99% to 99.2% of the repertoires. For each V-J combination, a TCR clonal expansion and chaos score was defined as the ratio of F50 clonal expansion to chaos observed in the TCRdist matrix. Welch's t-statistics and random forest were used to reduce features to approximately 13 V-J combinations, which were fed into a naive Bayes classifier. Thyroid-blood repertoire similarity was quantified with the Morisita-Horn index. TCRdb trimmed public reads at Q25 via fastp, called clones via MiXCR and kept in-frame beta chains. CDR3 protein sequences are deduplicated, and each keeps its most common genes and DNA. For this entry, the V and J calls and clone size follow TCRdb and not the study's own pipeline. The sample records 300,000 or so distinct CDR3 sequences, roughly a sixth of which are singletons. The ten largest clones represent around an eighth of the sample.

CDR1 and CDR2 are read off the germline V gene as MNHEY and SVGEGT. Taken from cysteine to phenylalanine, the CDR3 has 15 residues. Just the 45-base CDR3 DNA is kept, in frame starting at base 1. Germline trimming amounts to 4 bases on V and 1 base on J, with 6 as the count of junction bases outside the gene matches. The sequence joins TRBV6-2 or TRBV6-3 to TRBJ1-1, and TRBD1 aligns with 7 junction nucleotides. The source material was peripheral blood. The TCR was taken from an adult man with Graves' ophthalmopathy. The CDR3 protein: CASSSWTGRNTEAFF. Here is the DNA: TGTGCCAGCAGTTCCTGGACAGGCCGGAACACTGAAGCTTTCTTT.